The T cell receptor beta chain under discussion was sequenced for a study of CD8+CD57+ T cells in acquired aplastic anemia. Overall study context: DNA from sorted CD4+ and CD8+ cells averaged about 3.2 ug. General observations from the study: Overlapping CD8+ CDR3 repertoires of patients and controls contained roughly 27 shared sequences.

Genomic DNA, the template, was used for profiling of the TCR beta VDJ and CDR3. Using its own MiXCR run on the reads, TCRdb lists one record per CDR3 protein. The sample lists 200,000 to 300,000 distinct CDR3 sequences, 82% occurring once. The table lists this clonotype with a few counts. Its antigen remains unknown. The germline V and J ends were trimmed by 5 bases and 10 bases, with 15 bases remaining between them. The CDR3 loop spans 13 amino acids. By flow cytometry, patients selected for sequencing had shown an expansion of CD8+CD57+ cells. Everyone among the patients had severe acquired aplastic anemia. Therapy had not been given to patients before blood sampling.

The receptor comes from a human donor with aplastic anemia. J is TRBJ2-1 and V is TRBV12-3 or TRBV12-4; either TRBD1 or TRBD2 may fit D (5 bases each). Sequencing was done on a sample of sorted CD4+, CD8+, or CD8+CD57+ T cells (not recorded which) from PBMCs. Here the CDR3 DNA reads TGTGCCAGCAGTAGGAAGACTGGGGGAGAGCAGTTCTTC. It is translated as CASSRKTGGEQFF.